The 21 T cell receptor beta chains given below trace back to one sample, sequenced in a study of post-analysis software for immune sequencing data. The study, taken as a whole, reports: Patients showed TRBV5-6, TRBV5-1 and TRBV20-1 among roughly 5 TRBV segments more frequent than in controls.

Built from TCR beta cDNA, the libraries had unique molecular identifiers in them. TCRdb used MiXCR to reprocess the PCR reads, holding one entry per CDR3 protein. The sample has about 540,000 distinct CDR3 sequences; approximately 34% are singletons. No cognate antigen is known for these TCRs. Sequenced: blood. These receptors came from a girl under 18 with multiple sclerosis.

This clonotype has only a few counts. V is TRBV12-3 or TRBV12-4 and J is TRBJ1-4; 8 bases agree with TRBD1. The CDR3 contains 15 residues. The J segment lost 3 bases and the V segment lost 6 bases, leaving 6 bases of the junction unmatched. CDR3 sequence (DNA): TGTGCCAGCAGACCCTGGACAGGGTCTAATGAAAAACTGTTTTTT. Translation gives CASRPWTGSNEKLFF.

The chain recombines TRBV5-1 with TRBJ1-5; possible D gene TRBD1, 5 bases. V lost 4 bases, J lost 1 base, and 9 bases lay in between. Germline CDR1 is SGHRS and CDR2 is YFSETQ. CDR3 size: 14 residues. CDR3 nucleotide sequence: TGCGCCAGCAGCCCGGGGACGAGCAATCAGCCCCAGCATTTT. It encodes CASSPGTSNQPQHF.

About this clonotype itself: Here the CDR3 omits its conserved ending phenylalanine or tryptophan, so a read error is the likely source. The V call is TRBV5-1, the J call TRBJ2-4, with D possibly TRBD1 on 5 matching bases. V was clipped by 4 bases and J by 3 bases, with 8 bases between them. The CDR3 runs 13 residues. Germline V gene sequence: CDR1 SGHRS, CDR2 YFSETQ. In DNA form, the CDR3 reads TGCGCCAGCAGCAGAGACAGCAAAAACATTCAGTACTAC. This encodes CASSRDSKNIQYY.

V usage is TRBV25-1 and J usage is TRBJ2-1, with TRBD1 matching over 10 bases. The last part of the DNA fits TRBJ2-7 better; the J call may be wrong. Germline-derived CDR1 and CDR2 are MGHDK and SYGVNS. The CDR3 loop spans 16 amino acids. For the CDR3, the DNA is TGTGCCAGCAGTGTGGGACAGGGGTCTTTCTACAATGAGCAGTACTTC. Its translation is CASSVGQGSFYNEQYF.

The chain combines TRBV7-9 with TRBJ2-1; 9 bases line up with TRBD1. With V trimmed by 0 bases and J by 8 bases, 11 bases remained unmatched. The CDR3 loop spans 17 amino acids. Germline assignment: CDR1 SEHNR and CDR2 FQNEAQ (reference sequence). The CDR3 spells CASSLASDRGVWDEQFF. CDR3 nucleotides: TGTGCCAGCAGCTTAGCGTCGGACAGGGGTGTTTGGGATGAGCAGTTCTTC.

This CDR3 is CASSRRGVWGYTF. CDR3 DNA sequence: TGTGCCAGCAGTAGAAGGGGGGTCTGGGGCTACACCTTC. The chain carries TRBV6-5 and TRBJ1-2; TRBD1 is a possible D gene (6 bases). The CDR3 sequence is 13 residues long. Germline lookup yields CDR1 MNHEY and CDR2 SVGAGI. The V gene lost 5 bases and the J gene lost 8 bases, with 15 bases spanning the gap.

J is TRBJ2-3 and V is TRBV7-9, with D possibly matching TRBD1 (6 bases). The CDR3 spans 15 residues. Trimming shortened V by 6 bases and J by 1 base, and 14 bases separated the two germline ends. Germline lookup yields CDR1 SEHNR and CDR2 FQNEAQ (reference sequence). This CDR3 is CASSEGVTRTDTQYF. The CDR3 nucleotides are TGTGCCAGCAGTGAGGGGGTAACTCGCACAGATACGCAGTATTTT.

The genes are TRBV20-1 and TRBJ2-3, with D perhaps TRBD2 (6 bases). The germline V and J ends were trimmed by 5 bases and 7 bases, with 22 bases remaining between them. Germline V gene lookup returns CDR1 DFQATT and CDR2 SNEGSKA (reference sequence). This CDR3 is built from 15 residues. In DNA form, the CDR3 reads TGCAGTGCTGAAATGACTAGAGAGAGACCCCATACGCAGTATTTT. Amino acid sequence: CSAEMTRERPHTQYF.

The chain couples TRBV20-1 to TRBJ1-1, with D tentatively TRBD1 (6 bases). Germline lookup yields CDR1 DFQATT and CDR2 SNEGSKA (reference sequence). Trimming shortened V by 0 bases and J by 4 bases, and 12 bases separated the two germline ends. CDR3 length equals 14 residues. The CDR3 DNA is TGCAGTGCTAGAGATGGCAGCAGGGGCACTGAAGCTTTCTTT. Amino acid sequence: CSARDGSRGTEAFF.

The chain has TRBV6-5 and TRBJ1-1; 10 nucleotides agree with TRBD1. J lost 11 bases, V lost 5 bases, and 11 bases had no gene match. The CDR3 contains 14 residues. Germline V gene data show CDR1 as MNHEY and CDR2 as SVGAGI. This CDR3 is CASSIRTGGREAFF. The CDR3 DNA reads TGTGCCAGCAGTATCCGGACAGGGGGTAGGGAGGCTTTCTTT.

The V call is TRBV20-1, the J call TRBJ2-7; TRBD1 aligns across 9 bases. Near its end, the DNA agrees better with TRBJ2-5, so the J call may be wrong. CDR1 is DFQATT and CDR2 is SNEGSKA in the germline V gene (reference sequence). The CDR3 contains 13 residues. This CDR3 is CSALTGGWETQYF. The DNA of the CDR3 is TGCAGTGCTTTGACAGGGGGATGGGAGACCCAGTACTTC.

J is TRBJ1-6 and V is TRBV20-1, with D unresolved. Between the trimmed V and J ends, which lost 3 bases and 7 bases, there was a span of 7 bases. Germline V gene data show CDR1 as DFQATT and CDR2 as SNEGSKA (reference sequence). This CDR3 is built from 12 residues. The CDR3 coding sequence is TGCAGTGCTAGGGAGCCCAATTCACCCCTCCACTTT. It is translated as CSAREPNSPLHF.

This clonotype was picked up many times. The chain links TRBV20-1 to TRBJ2-7; TRBD1 or TRBD2 may be the D gene (5 bases each). This CDR3 is built from 14 residues. V was pared by 3 bases and J by 2 bases, with 14 bases between. The germline gives CDR1 DFQATT, CDR2 SNEGSKA (reference sequence). CDR3 sequence: CSASKGPGAYEQYF. Here the CDR3 DNA reads TGCAGTGCTAGTAAGGGACCCGGGGCCTACGAGCAGTACTTC.

Concerning this clonotype itself: The junction differs from germline at one of its ends, possibly a read error. The genes are TRBV28 and TRBJ1-2, with 8 bases matching TRBD1. The germline gives CDR1 MDHEN, CDR2 SYDVKM. This CDR3 is built from 17 residues. For the CDR3, the DNA is TGTGCCAGCAGTCCTCGGGACAGGCCCCCATTCGCCTATGGCTACACATTC. Protein sequence: CASSPRDRPPFAYGYTF.

As for this clonotype: The junction departs from the called germline gene at one end, perhaps through a read error. The gene calls are TRBV11-2 and TRBJ2-5; D may match TRBD1 or TRBD2 (6 bases each). There are 16 residues in the CDR3. In germline, CDR1 is SGHAT, CDR2 FQNNGV. As DNA, the CDR3 is TGTGCCTGCAGCTTACTTAGGGGGGCATACCAAGAGACCCAGTACTTC. Amino acids: CACSLLRGAYQETQYF. The entire variable domain, with the rest obtained from reference TRBV11-2 and TRBJ2-5, is as follows: EAGVAQSPRYKIIEKRQSVAFWCNPISGHATLYWYQQILGQGPKLLIQFQNNGVVDDSQLPKDRFSAERLKGVDSTLKIQPAKLEDSAVYLCACSLLRGAYQETQYFGPGTRLLVL.

This clonotype has more than one count but fewer than ten. The chain has TRBV6-5 and TRBJ1-1; a possible D gene is TRBD1 (5 bases). CDR1 and CDR2 (germline): MNHEY, SVGAGI. Trimming stripped 7 bases from V and 4 bases from J, with 13 bases between. This CDR3 has 13 amino acids. The DNA for the CDR3 is TGTGCCAGCACCGGCCAGGGATCCACTGAAGCTTTCTTT. This codes for CASTGQGSTEAFF.

This clonotype was recorded at least ten times. J is TRBJ2-7 and V is TRBV7-9, with D perhaps TRBD2 (5 bases). The CDR3 is 13 residues long. Trimming removed 5 bases at V and 4 bases at J, with 12 bases between. The germline gives CDR1 SEHNR, CDR2 FQNEAQ (reference sequence). In DNA, the CDR3 is TGTGCCAGCAGCCCTCGCGAGGGTTACGAGCAGTACTTC. It is translated as CASSPREGYEQYF.

In the case of this clonotype: At one boundary the junction diverges from the germline segment, which might be a read error. This chain uses TRBV5-1 with TRBJ1-1, with D unresolved. CDR1 and CDR2 (germline): SGHRS, YFSETQ. This CDR3 region has 16 residues. This CDR3 reads CASSLDLWEVATEAFF. The CDR3 DNA follows: TGCGCCAGTAGCTTGGACTTGTGGGAGGTGGCAACTGAAGCTTTCTTT.

The chain has TRBV7-8 and TRBJ1-1; TRBD1 matches 8 bases. Germline trimming cut 5 bases from V and 5 bases from J; bases unmatched to any gene: 10. Germline V gives CDR1 SGHVS, CDR2 FQNEAQ. This CDR3 has 15 residues. CDR3 coding DNA: TGTGCCAGCAGCCCTAGGACAGGGTGGGGGACTGAAGCTTTCTTT. This sequence encodes CASSPRTGWGTEAFF.

The rearrangement uses TRBV5-1 and TRBJ1-4; 7 positions agree with TRBD1. Germline CDR1 SGHRS, CDR2 YFSETQ. J gave up 8 bases and V 0 bases, and 4 bases lay outside the gene matches. The CDR3 has 14 amino acids. CDR3 sequence reads: CASSLEAGQEKLFF. The CDR3 bases are TGCGCCAGCAGCTTGGAGGCGGGACAGGAAAAACTGTTTTTT. The entire variable domain, with the rest obtained from reference TRBV5-1 and TRBJ1-4, is as follows: KAGVTQTPRYLIKTRGQQVTLSCSPISGHRSVSWYQQTPGQGLQFLFEYFSETQRNKGNFPGRFSGRQFSNSRSEMNVSTLELGDSALYLCASSLEAGQEKLFFGSGTQLSVL.

This clonotype appeared a few times. The chain employs TRBV7-9 and TRBJ1-5; 8 bases match TRBD1. J lost 4 bases, V lost 5 bases, and 13 bases had no gene match. This CDR3 is 17 amino acids long. CDR1 SEHNR and CDR2 FQNEAQ come from the germline V gene (reference sequence). CDR3 nucleotide sequence: TGTGCCAGCAGCCCTACAGGGGGTGGGTTGGGGAATCAGCCCCAGCATTTT. It is translated as CASSPTGGGLGNQPQHF.